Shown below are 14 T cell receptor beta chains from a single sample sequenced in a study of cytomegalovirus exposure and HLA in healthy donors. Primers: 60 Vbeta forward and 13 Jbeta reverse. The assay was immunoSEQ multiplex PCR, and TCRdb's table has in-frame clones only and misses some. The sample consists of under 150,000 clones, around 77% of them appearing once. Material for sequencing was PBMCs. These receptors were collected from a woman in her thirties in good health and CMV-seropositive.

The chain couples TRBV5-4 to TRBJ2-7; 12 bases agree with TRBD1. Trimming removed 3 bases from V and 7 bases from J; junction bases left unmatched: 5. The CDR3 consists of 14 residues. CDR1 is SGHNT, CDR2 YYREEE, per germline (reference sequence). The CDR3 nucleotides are TGTGCCAGCAGCTCGGGACAGGGGGCAAGGGAGCAGTACTTC. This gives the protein CASSSGQGAREQYF.

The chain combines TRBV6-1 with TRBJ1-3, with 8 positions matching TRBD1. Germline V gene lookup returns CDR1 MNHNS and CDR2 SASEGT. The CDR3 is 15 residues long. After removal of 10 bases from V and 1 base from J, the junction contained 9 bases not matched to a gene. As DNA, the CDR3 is TGTGCCACCAAGGACAGGGCGGTTTCTGGAAACACCATATATTTT. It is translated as CATKDRAVSGNTIYF.

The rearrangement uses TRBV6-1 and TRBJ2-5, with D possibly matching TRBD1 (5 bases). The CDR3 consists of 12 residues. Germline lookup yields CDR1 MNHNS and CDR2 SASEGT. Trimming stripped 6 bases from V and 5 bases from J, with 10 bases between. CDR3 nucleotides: TGTGCCAGCAGGGACATAAGGGAGACCCAGTACTTC. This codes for CASRDIRETQYF.

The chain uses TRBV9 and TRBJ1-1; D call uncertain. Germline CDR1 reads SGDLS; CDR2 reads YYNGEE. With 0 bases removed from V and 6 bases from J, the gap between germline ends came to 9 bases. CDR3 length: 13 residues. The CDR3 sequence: CASSVGTVSEAFF. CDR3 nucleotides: TGTGCCAGCAGCGTAGGCACAGTTTCTGAAGCTTTCTTT.

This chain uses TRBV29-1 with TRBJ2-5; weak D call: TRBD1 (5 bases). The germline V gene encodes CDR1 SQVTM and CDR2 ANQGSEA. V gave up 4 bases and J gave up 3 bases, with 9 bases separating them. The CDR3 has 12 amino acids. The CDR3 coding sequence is TGCAGCGTTGTTTCGGACAAAGAGACCCAGTACTTC. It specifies CSVVSDKETQYF.

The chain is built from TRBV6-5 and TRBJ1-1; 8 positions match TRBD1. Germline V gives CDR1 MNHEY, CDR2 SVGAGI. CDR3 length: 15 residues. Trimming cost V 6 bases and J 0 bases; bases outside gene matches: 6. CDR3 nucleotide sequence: TGTGCCAGCAGAGGCAGGGGGCAGATGAACACTGAAGCTTTCTTT. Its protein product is CASRGRGQMNTEAFF.

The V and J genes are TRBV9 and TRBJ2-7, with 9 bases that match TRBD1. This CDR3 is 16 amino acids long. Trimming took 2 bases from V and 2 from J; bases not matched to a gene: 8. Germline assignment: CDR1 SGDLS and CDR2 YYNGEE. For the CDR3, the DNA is TGTGCCAGCAGCGTCCGGGACAGGGTAGATCCCTACGAGCAGTACTTC. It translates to CASSVRDRVDPYEQYF.

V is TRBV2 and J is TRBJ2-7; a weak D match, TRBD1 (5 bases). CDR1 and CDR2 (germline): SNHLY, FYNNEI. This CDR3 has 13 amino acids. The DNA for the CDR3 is TGTGCTTGCAGTGAGGACACGGCCTACGAGCAGTACTTC. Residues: CACSEDTAYEQYF.

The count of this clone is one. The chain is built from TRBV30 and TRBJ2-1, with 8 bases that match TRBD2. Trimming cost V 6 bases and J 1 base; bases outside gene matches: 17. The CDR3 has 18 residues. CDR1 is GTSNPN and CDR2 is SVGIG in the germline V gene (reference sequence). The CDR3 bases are TGTGCCTGTCCCCTCGGGGGCGGGGCGGGAGGTTCCTACAATGAGCAGTTCTTC. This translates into CACPLGGGAGGSYNEQFF.

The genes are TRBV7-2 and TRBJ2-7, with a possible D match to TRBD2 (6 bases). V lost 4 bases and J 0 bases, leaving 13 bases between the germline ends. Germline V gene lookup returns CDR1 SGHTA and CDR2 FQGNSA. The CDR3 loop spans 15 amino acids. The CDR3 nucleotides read TGTGCCAGCAGCTCAAGTTGGGGAGGCTCCTACGAGCAGTACTTC. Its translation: CASSSSWGGSYEQYF.

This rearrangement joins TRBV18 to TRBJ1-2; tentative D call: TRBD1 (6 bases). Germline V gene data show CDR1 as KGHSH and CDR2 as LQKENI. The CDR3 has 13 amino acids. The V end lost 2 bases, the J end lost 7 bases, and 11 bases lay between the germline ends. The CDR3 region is CASSPKEQGGYTF. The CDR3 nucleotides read TGTGCCAGCTCACCAAAGGAACAGGGTGGCTACACCTTC.

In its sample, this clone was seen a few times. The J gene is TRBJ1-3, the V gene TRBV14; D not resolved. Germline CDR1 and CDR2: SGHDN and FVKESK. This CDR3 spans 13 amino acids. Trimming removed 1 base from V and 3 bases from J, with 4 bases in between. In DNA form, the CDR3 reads TGTGCCAGCAGCCAAGGCGGTGGAAACACCATATATTTT. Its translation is CASSQGGGNTIYF. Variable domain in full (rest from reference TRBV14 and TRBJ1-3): EAGVTQFPSHSVIEKGQTVTLRCDPISGHDNLYWYRRVMGKEIKFLLHFVKESKQDESGMPNNRFLAERTGGTYSTLKVQPAELEDSGVYFCASSQGGGNTIYFGEGSWLTVV.

The CDR3 DNA sequence: TGCGCCAGCAGCCCCAGGGACAGTGAAGCTTTCTTT. Translation gives CASSPRDSEAFF. The genes are TRBV4-1 and TRBJ1-1; TRBD1 matches 7 bases. This CDR3 has 12 amino acids. The trim removed 4 bases at V and 7 bases at J, leaving 3 bases unmatched. Germline lookup yields CDR1 MGHRA and CDR2 YSYEKL.

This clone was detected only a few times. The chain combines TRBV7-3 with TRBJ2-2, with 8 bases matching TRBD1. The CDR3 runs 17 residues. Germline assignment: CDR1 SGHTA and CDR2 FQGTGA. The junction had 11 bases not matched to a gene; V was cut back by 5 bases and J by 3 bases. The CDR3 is CASSPARTGRYTGELFF. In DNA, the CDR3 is TGTGCCAGCAGCCCTGCGAGGACAGGGAGGTACACCGGGGAGCTGTTTTTT.